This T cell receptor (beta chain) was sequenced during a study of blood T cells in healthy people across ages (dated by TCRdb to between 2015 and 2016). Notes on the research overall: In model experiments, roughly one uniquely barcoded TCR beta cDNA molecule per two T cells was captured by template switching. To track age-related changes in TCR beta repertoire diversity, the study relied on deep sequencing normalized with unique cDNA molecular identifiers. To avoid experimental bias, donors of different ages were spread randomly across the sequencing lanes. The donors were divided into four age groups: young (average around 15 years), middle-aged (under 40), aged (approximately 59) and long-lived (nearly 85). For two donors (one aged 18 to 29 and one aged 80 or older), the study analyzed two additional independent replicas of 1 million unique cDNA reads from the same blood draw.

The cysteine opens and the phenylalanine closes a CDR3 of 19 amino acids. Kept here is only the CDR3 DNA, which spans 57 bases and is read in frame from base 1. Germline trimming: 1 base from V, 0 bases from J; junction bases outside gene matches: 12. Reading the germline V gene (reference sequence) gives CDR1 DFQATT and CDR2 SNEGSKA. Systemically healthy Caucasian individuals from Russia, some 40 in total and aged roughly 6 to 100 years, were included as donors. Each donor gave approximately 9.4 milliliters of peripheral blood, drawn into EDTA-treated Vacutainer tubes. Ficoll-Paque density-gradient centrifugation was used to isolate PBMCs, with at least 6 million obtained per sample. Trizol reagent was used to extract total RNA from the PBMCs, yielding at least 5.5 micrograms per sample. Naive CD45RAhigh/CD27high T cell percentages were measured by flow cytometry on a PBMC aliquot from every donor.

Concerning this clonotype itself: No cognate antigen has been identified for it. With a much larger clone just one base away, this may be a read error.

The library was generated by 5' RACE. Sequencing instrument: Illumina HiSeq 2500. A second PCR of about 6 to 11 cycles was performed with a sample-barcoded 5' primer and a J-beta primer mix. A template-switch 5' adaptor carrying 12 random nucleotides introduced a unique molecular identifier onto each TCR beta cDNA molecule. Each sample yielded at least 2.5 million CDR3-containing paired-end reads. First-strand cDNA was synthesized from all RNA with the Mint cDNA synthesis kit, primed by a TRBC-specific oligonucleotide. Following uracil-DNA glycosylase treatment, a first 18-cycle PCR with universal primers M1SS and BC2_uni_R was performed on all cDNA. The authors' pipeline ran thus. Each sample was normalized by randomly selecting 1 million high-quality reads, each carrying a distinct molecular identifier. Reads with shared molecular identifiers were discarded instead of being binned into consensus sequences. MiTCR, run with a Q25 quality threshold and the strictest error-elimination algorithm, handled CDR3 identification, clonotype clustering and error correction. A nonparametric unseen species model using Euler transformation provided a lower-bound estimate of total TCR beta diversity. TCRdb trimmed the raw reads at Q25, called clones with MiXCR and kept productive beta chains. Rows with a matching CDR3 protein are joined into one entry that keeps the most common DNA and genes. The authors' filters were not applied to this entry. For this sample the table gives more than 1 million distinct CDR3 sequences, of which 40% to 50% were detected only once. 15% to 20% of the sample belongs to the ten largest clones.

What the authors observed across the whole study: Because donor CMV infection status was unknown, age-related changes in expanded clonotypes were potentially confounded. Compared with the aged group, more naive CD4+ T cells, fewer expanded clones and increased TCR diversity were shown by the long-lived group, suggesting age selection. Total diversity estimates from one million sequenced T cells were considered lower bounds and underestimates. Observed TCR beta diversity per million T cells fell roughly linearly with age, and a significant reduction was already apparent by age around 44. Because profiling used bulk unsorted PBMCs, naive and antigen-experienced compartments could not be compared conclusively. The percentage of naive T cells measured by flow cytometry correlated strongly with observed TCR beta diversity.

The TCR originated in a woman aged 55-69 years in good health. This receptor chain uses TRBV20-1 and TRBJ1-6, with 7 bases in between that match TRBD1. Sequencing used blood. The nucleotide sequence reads TGCAGTGCTAGAGCATCAGGGGGTCGTCCGATCTCCTATAATTCACCCCTCCACTTT. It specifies CSARASGGRPISYNSPLHF.